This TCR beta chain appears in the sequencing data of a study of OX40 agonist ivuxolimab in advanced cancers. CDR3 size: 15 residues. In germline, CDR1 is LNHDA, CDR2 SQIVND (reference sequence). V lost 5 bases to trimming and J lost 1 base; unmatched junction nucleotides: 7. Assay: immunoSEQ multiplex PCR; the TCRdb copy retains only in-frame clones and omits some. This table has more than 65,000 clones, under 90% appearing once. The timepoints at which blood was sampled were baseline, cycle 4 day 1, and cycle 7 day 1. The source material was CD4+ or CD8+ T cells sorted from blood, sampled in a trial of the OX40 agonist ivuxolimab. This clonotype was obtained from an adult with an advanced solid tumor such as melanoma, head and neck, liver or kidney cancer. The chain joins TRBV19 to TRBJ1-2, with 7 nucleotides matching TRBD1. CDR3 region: CASSPETGFNYGYTF. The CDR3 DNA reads TGTGCCAGTAGTCCAGAGACAGGGTTTAACTATGGCTACACCTTC.